Listed here are 22 T cell receptor beta chains from one sample, sequenced in a study of blood T cell repertoires in COVID-19. Using immunoSEQ multiplex PCR, the repertoire was profiled, and TCRdb retains in-frame clones only, with some absent. The sample consists of under 200,000 clones, roughly four fifths of them appearing once. The sample was peripheral blood. The receptor source for this set is a woman older than 75 with acute or convalescent COVID-19.

This clone was counted once. The gene calls are TRBV7-2 and TRBJ2-1; 10 bases line up with TRBD1. The germline V gene encodes CDR1 SGHTA and CDR2 FQGNSA. V gave up 3 bases and J gave up 4 bases; unmatched junction bases: 3. The CDR3 contains 15 residues. DNA for the CDR3: TGTGCCAGCAGCTTGACAGGGGGCCGATACAATGAGCAGTTCTTC. Encoded protein: CASSLTGGRYNEQFF.

The J gene is TRBJ1-6, the V gene TRBV9; D is perhaps TRBD1 (5 bases). CDR1 SGDLS and CDR2 YYNGEE come from the germline V gene. Trimming removed 3 bases at V and 9 bases at J, with 13 bases between. This CDR3 is 14 amino acids long. The CDR3 nucleotides read TGTGCCAGCAGCGCGGGACTGATGGGTTCACCCCTCCACTTT. As protein: CASSAGLMGSPLHF.

The chain links TRBV5-4 to TRBJ2-5; TRBD2 matches at 12 bases. J was trimmed by 2 bases and V by 4 bases; bases with no gene match: 6. Germline V gene sequence: CDR1 SGHNT, CDR2 YYREEE (reference sequence). The CDR3 runs to 16 residues. CDR3 nucleotides: TGTGCCAGCAGCACAGGACTAGCGGGGAATCAAGAGACCCAGTACTTC. It yields the protein CASSTGLAGNQETQYF.

The chain carries TRBV30 and TRBJ1-1, with a weak D call TRBD1 (6 bases). The V and J ends lost 5 bases and 3 bases respectively, with 13 bases between them. In germline, CDR1 is GTSNPN, CDR2 SVGIG (reference sequence). This CDR3 has 13 amino acids. CDR3 nucleotides: TGTGCCTGGGTATATCACAGGGACACTGAAGCTTTCTTT. The encoded protein is CAWVYHRDTEAFF.

The CDR3 DNA is TGTGCCTGGAGACAGGGATTGAACACCGGGGAGCTGTTTTTT. This sequence encodes CAWRQGLNTGELFF. The chain employs TRBV30 and TRBJ2-2; TRBD1 is a possible D gene (6 bases). From germline, CDR1 is GTSNPN and CDR2 SVGIG (reference sequence). CDR3 length: 14 residues. With 3 bases removed from V and 1 base from J, the gap between germline ends came to 9 bases.

The chain uses TRBV2 and TRBJ2-1; D possibly corresponds to TRBD2 (6 bases). V was shortened by 7 bases and J by 0 bases, with 13 bases between the two germline ends. CDR1 is SNHLY, CDR2 FYNNEI, per germline. The CDR3 is 15 amino acids. The CDR3 reads CASTRTGSSYNEQFF. The CDR3 DNA reads TGTGCCAGCACCAGAACCGGGAGCTCCTACAATGAGCAGTTCTTC.

The gene calls are TRBV4-2 and TRBJ2-1, with 11 nucleotides matching TRBD2. The CDR3 has 21 amino acids. Germline CDR1 reads LGHNA; CDR2 reads YNFKEQ. Losses at the gene ends were 0 bases for V and 0 bases for J; bases not matched to a gene: 13. DNA of the CDR3: TGTGCCAGCAGCCAAGATTCACCACTAGCGGGGGTTCTGAGCTCCTACAATGAGCAGTTCTTC. Protein product: CASSQDSPLAGVLSSYNEQFF.

The chain links TRBV5-1 to TRBJ2-2; 11 nucleotides align to TRBD2. The germline V gene has CDR1 SGHRS and CDR2 YFSETQ. V was clipped by 3 bases and J by 5 bases; unmatched bases: 3. There are 15 residues in the CDR3. The DNA for the CDR3 is TGCGCCAGCAGCTCGGGACTAGCGGTTACCGGGGAGCTGTTTTTT. Translating it yields CASSSGLAVTGELFF.

The genes are TRBV11-2 and TRBJ2-7; 10 nucleotides match TRBD2. CDR3 length: 16 residues. Germline V gene sequence: CDR1 SGHAT, CDR2 FQNNGV. With 1 base clipped from V and 3 bases from J, the junction kept 6 bases outside the gene matches. Here the CDR3 DNA reads TGTGCCAGCAGCTTAGGTACTAGCGGGATATTCTACGAGCAGTACTTC. The encoded protein is CASSLGTSGIFYEQYF.

The DNA for the CDR3 is TGTGCCAGCAGCTTTAGGGACAGGGGAAACGAGCAGTACTTC. Encoded protein: CASSFRDRGNEQYF. This chain connects TRBV5-4 to TRBJ2-7; 10 nucleotides line up with TRBD1. Trimming at V came to 2 bases and at J to 5 bases, leaving 4 bases not matched to a gene. Germline CDR1 reads SGHNT; CDR2 reads YYREEE (reference sequence). The CDR3 runs to 14 residues.

CDR3 DNA: TGTGCCAGCAGTTTAATCACAAGCCAAGAGACCCAGTACTTC. Amino acid sequence: CASSLITSQETQYF. The rearrangement uses TRBV28 and TRBJ2-5; D unresolved. Trimming removed 2 bases from V and 1 base from J, with 8 bases in between. The CDR3 loop spans 14 amino acids. Germline loops: CDR1 MDHEN, CDR2 SYDVKM.

V and J are TRBV27 and TRBJ2-7, with a possible D match to TRBD2 (5 bases). CDR1 is MNHEY and CDR2 is SMNVEV in the germline V gene (reference sequence). The CDR3 totals 16 residues. The V end lost 0 bases, the J end lost 3 bases, and 15 bases lay between the germline ends. The DNA for the CDR3 is TGTGCCAGCAGTTTATCAGGGCGGGCTACCCTCTACGAGCAGTACTTC. Its protein product is CASSLSGRATLYEQYF.

The rearrangement joins TRBV9 to TRBJ1-6; the match to TRBD1 covers 9 bases. Germline V gives CDR1 SGDLS, CDR2 YYNGEE. V shed 5 bases, J shed 7 bases, and the junction held 4 bases outside the gene matches. The CDR3 consists of 14 residues. The chain's CDR3 is CASSATGGNSPLHF. Written as DNA, the CDR3 is TGTGCCAGCAGTGCGACAGGGGGGAATTCACCCCTCCACTTT. The full variable domain, rest sourced from reference TRBV9 and TRBJ1-6, is DSGVTQTPKHLITATGQRVTLRCSPRSGDLSVYWYQQSLDQGLQFLIQYYNGEERAKGNILERFSAQQFPDLHSELNLSSLELGDSALYFCASSATGGNSPLHFGNGTRLTVT.

The rearrangement uses TRBV15 and TRBJ1-5, with D perhaps TRBD1 (5 bases). V gave up 0 bases and J gave up 2 bases, with 14 bases separating them. The germline CDR1 and CDR2 sequences are LNHNV and YYDKDF (reference sequence). The CDR3 spans 17 residues. DNA for the CDR3: TGTGCCACCAGCAGAGATCGTGGCAGGGTGGGCAATCAGCCCCAGCATTTT. Its protein product is CATSRDRGRVGNQPQHF.

The V and J genes are TRBV6-5 and TRBJ1-2; D unclear. Trimming shortened V by 0 bases and J by 8 bases, and 10 bases separated the two germline ends. This CDR3 comprises 13 residues. Germline V gene data show CDR1 as MNHEY and CDR2 as SVGAGI. The CDR3 protein is CASSYSGSGGYTF. CDR3 in DNA: TGTGCCAGCAGTTACTCAGGATCCGGGGGCTACACCTTC.

The CDR3 sequence is CASSLQPKGATNEKLFF. Here the CDR3 DNA reads TGCGCCAGCAGCTTGCAACCCAAGGGGGCCACTAATGAAAAACTGTTTTTT. The genes are TRBV5-1 and TRBJ1-4, with 7 bases aligning to TRBD1. This CDR3 has 17 amino acids. Germline trimming cut 1 base from V and 2 bases from J; bases unmatched to any gene: 8. Germline V gene lookup returns CDR1 SGHRS and CDR2 YFSETQ.

The chain has TRBV9 and TRBJ1-1, with D possibly TRBD1 on 6 matching bases. The CDR3 spans 14 residues. V shed 2 bases and J shed 2 bases, with 10 bases lying between them. Looked up from germline, CDR1 is SGDLS and CDR2 is YYNGEE. CDR3 sequence (DNA): TGTGCCAGCAGCGTCCGGACAGATAACACTGAAGCTTTCTTT. Encoded protein: CASSVRTDNTEAFF.

The V and J genes are TRBV5-1 and TRBJ2-1, with D perhaps matching TRBD1 (5 bases). CDR3 length equals 14 residues. Germline CDR1 and CDR2: SGHRS and YFSETQ. V was cut by 3 bases and J by 5 bases, with 12 bases left in between. The CDR3 region has the DNA TGCGCCAGCAGCTCGCAGGGTCTGGACAATGAGCAGTTCTTC. Amino acid sequence: CASSSQGLDNEQFF.

The J gene is TRBJ1-2, the V gene TRBV3-1 (or the pseudogene TRBV3-2), with D hard to call. V was cut by 1 base and J by 2 bases, with 8 bases left in between. Germline lookup yields CDR1 LGHDT and CDR2 YNNKEL (reference sequence). The CDR3 is 14 residues long. The CDR3 spells CASSQATVNYGYTF. For the CDR3, the DNA is TGTGCCAGCAGCCAAGCAACAGTAAACTATGGCTACACCTTC.

V is TRBV9 and J is TRBJ1-2; D unclear. Germline assignment: CDR1 SGDLS and CDR2 YYNGEE. The CDR3 contains 14 residues. Trimming took 0 bases from V and 7 from J, leaving 13 bases between them. In DNA, the CDR3 is TGTGCCAGCAGCGTAGCCGCAGGATTCGGTGGCTACACCTTC. It is translated as CASSVAAGFGGYTF.

This clone occurred once. The V gene is TRBV5-1, the J gene TRBJ1-1; D is undetermined. Trimming took 0 bases from V and 0 from J, leaving 9 bases between them. Germline V gene sequence: CDR1 SGHRS, CDR2 YFSETQ. This CDR3 has 15 amino acids. CDR3: CASSLGAGLNTEAFF. DNA of the CDR3: TGCGCCAGCAGCTTGGGGGCGGGTCTGAACACTGAAGCTTTCTTT.

The rearrangement links TRBV12-3 or TRBV12-4 to TRBJ1-3, with D possibly being TRBD1 (6 bases). V was clipped by 3 bases and J by 8 bases, with 11 bases between them. The CDR3 runs 13 residues. The DNA for the CDR3 is TGTGCCAGCAGTTTCTTCAGGGGTTACACCATATATTTT. Amino acid sequence: CASSFFRGYTIYF.